The T cell receptor (beta chain) described here comes from a study of blood T cell repertoires in COVID-19. Study-wide background: T cells, B-cell-depleted T cells, or PBMCs provided the cDNA or gDNA that served as material.

How the authors handled the data: Amplification of reference gene primers was used by the study to estimate nucleated cell counts. TCRdb's copy holds only in-frame clones and misses some; the assay was immunoSEQ multiplex PCR. That table is the source of V, J and clone size, and D and trimming were worked out from the DNA. This sample has hundreds of thousands of clones, with about four fifths found just once. Germline CDR1 and CDR2: KGHSH and LQKENI. V lost 4 bases and J 7 bases, leaving 16 bases between the germline ends. The CDR3 contains 14 residues. V usage is TRBV18 and J usage is TRBJ2-5; a weak D match, TRBD2 (6 bases). The sample taken for sequencing was peripheral blood. The origin of this receptor is a woman aged 45-65 years with acute or convalescent COVID-19. The CDR3 coding sequence is TGTGCCAGCTCACTCATCGCGGAGGGAGGGACCCAGTACTTC. Translated: CASSLIAEGGTQYF.